The source of this TCR beta chain is a study of OX40 agonist ivuxolimab in advanced cancers. Some clones are missing from TCRdb's copy, which holds only in-frame ones; the method was immunoSEQ multiplex PCR. The sample holds roughly 69,000 clones; about 90% are singletons and the top ten take 5.2%. Germline loops: CDR1 SGHTA, CDR2 FQGNSA. Trimming left V 4 bases short and J 0 bases short, with 13 bases between. The CDR3 is 16 residues long. V gene TRBV7-2 combines with J gene TRBJ2-4; no clear D gene. This TCR was sampled from an adult with an advanced solid tumor such as melanoma, head and neck, liver or kidney cancer. The sequencing used CD4+ or CD8+ T cells sorted from blood, collected in a trial of the OX40 agonist ivuxolimab. The CDR3 loop reads CASSSPGFLAKNIQYF. The CDR3 DNA follows: TGTGCCAGCAGCTCCCCCGGTTTTCTAGCCAAAAACATTCAGTACTTC.